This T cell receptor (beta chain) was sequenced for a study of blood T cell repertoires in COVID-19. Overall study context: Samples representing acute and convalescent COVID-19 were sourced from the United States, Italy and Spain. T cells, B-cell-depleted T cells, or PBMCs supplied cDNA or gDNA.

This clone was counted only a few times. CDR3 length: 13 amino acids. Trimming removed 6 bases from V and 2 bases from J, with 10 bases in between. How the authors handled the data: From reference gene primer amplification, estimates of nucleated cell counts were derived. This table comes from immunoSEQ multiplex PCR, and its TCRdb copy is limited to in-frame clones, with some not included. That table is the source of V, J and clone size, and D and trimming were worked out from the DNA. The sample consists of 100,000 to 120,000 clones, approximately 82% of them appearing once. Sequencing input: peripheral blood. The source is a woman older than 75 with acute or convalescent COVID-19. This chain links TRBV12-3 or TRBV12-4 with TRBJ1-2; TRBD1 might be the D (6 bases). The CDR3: CASRKTGNYGYTF. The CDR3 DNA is TGTGCCAGCAGGAAAACAGGGAACTATGGCTACACCTTC.